The rows below give T cell receptor beta chains drawn from one sample of a study of blood T cells in healthy people across ages. TCRdb reprocessed the 5' RACE reads via MiXCR and lists one record per CDR3 protein. Here the sample spans 980,000 or so distinct CDR3 sequences, 45% to 50% being singletons. The material sequenced was blood. The receptors derive from a man aged 25-45 years in good health. Each CDR3 is given with its conserved first and last residue. The order of the fields is J gene, D gene, V gene, clone size, CDR3 length, CDR3 DNA, CDR3 protein. A D gene is named only where the DNA matches it firmly. The size field is filled for only some rows; it gives once, few, many or a size class.

TRBJ2-7	TRBD1	TRBV4-1	few	16	TGCGCCAGCAGCCAAGTCGGGACAGACAACACCTACGAGCAGTACTTC	CASSQVGTDNTYEQYF
TRBJ1-5	TRBD1	TRBV12-3/TRBV12-4	.	14	TGTGCCAGCAGTAACGGACAGGGAGGTCAGCCCCAGCATTTT	CASSNGQGGQPQHF
TRBJ2-3	.	TRBV4-2	once	15	TGTGCCAGCAGCCATGACGTAGACTCAGAAGATACGCAGTATTTT	CASSHDVDSEDTQYF
TRBJ1-2	TRBD1	TRBV29-1	.	14	TGCAGCGTTGTAGGGGGCGGGGACCTCGATGGCTACACCTTC	CSVVGGGDLDGYTF
TRBJ1-6	.	TRBV6-5	.	15	TGTGCCAGCAGTTACTCGATTGGTGTCAATTCACCCCTCCACTTT	CASSYSIGVNSPLHF
TRBJ2-3	TRBD1	TRBV15	.	17	TGTGCCACCAGCGGAGGAACAGATGACAGGGGTCGGAATACGCAGTATTTT	CATSGGTDDRGRNTQYF
TRBJ2-7	TRBD1	TRBV28	.	14	TGTGCCAGCATCTCGCCAGGGGGCAAGAGCGAGCAGTACTTC	CASISPGGKSEQYF
TRBJ2-3	TRBD1	TRBV27	few	15	TGTGCCAGCAGACACAGGGGTCCCTTCACAGATACGCAGTATTTT	CASRHRGPFTDTQYF
TRBJ2-7	TRBD2	TRBV6-5	.	13	TGTGCCAGCAGGCCTCCCAGGGACTACGGGCAGTACTTC	CASRPPRDYGQYF
TRBJ2-1	TRBD2	TRBV9	.	15	TGTGCCAGCAGCGCCCTTGCCGGGACTAGCAATGGACAGTTCTTC	CASSALAGTSNGQFF
TRBJ2-3	TRBD2	TRBV3-1	.	16	TGTGCCAGCAGCCAATATGCTAGCGGGGTAACAGATACGCAGTATTTT	CASSQYASGVTDTQYF
TRBJ2-4	TRBD2	TRBV12-3/TRBV12-4	.	15	TGTGCCAGCAGTCCGGCCTCCAGGGCGGGGGACATTCAGTACTTC	CASSPASRAGDIQYF